This T cell receptor (beta chain) was recovered during a study of T cell responses to AZD1222 COVID-19 vaccine. Germline V CDR1 and CDR2: SNHLY, FYNNEI. The CDR3 covers 15 residues. Trimming removed 2 bases at V and 2 bases at J, with 12 bases between. Libraries were prepared by immunoSEQ multiplex PCR; TCRdb keeps only in-frame clonotypes and omits some of them. The sample shows approximately 170,000 clones, around 91% of them seen only once. The sequencing used peripheral blood, collected on day 0 of AZD1222 vaccination. The genes are TRBV2 and TRBJ2-5; possible D gene TRBD1, 6 bases. The sequence came from an adult in good health. The CDR3 reads CASSEPDSLQETQYF. In DNA form, the CDR3 reads TGTGCCAGCAGTGAACCGGACAGTCTACAAGAGACCCAGTACTTC. The whole variable domain, filled in from reference TRBV2 and TRBJ2-5, reads EPEVTQTPSHQVTQMGQEVILRCVPISNHLYFYWYRQILGQKVEFLVSFYNNEISEKSEIFDDQFSVERPDGSNFTLKIRSTKLEDSAMYFCASSEPDSLQETQYFGPGTRLLVL.